The table lists the clone carrying this T cell receptor (beta chain) with a count of one. As yet, its antigen is unknown. Repertoires were generated with immunoSEQ multiplex PCR, while TCRdb's copy carries only in-frame clones and drops some. The sample carries about 37,000 clones, almost 90% recorded once. Patients all relapsed after autologous stem cell transplantation, and there was variation in brentuximab vedotin exposure. This entry is derived from a study of PD-1 blockade in classical Hodgkin lymphoma. Overall study findings and caveats: Initiation of nivolumab under 1 year after ASCT led to exclusion of patients.

The source was peripheral blood mononuclear cells (PBMCs), collected before the second cycle of nivolumab. The origin of this receptor is a human donor with classical Hodgkin lymphoma.

This CDR3 is CAWNSWGAEGTGELFF. In DNA form, the CDR3 reads TGTGCCTGGAACTCTTGGGGGGCTGAAGGCACCGGGGAGCTGTTTTTT. The genes are TRBV30 and TRBJ2-2, with D perhaps assigned TRBD1 or TRBD2 (6 bases each). V was trimmed by 4 bases and J by 4 bases, leaving 19 bases between them. The CDR3 is 16 residues long. Germline V gene data show CDR1 as GTSNPN and CDR2 as SVGIG (reference sequence).